This TCR beta chain was obtained from a study of shared clonotypes between healthy human individuals. Overall study context: Each donor's CD4 naive and CD4 memory cells filled three plates apiece, CD8 naive two, and CD8 memory one. General observations from the study: Generation of non-shared clonotypes was less probable than generation of clonotypes shared by all four donors.

Produced via immunoSEQ multiplex PCR; TCRdb's table is partial and in-frame only. The sample lists hundreds of thousands of clones; approximately 73% were seen once. Donors, without exception, were Caucasian adults residing in Nashville, Tennessee. A split of CD4+ cells into CD45RA+ naive and CD45RA-negative memory subsets was performed. Germline V CDR1 and CDR2: SGHDN, FVKESK. The CDR3 loop spans 14 amino acids. V shed 5 bases and J shed 3 bases, with 10 bases lying between them. A word on this clone: Antigen: not known.

The chain has TRBV14 and TRBJ2-2; D unresolved. The sequencing input was memory CD4+ T cells sorted from blood. The sample's subset: CD45RA-negative fraction. This TCR came from a woman aged 25 to 39 in good health. CDR3 nucleotide sequence: TGTGCCAGCAGCATCCAGACCCACACCGGGGAGCTGTTTTTT. Its protein is CASSIQTHTGELFF.